What follows are 20 T cell receptor beta chains derived from one specimen sequenced in a study of cytomegalovirus exposure and HLA in healthy donors. The study ran its PCR with 60 Vbeta and 13 Jbeta primers. Measured with immunoSEQ multiplex PCR; TCRdb has only the in-frame clones, and not every one. The repertoire holds under 200,000 clones, with approximately 86% as singletons. Sequenced sample: PBMCs. These TCRs come from a woman in her 30s in good health and CMV-seronegative.

J is TRBJ1-1 and V is TRBV2; 9 bases are shared with TRBD1. The CDR3 is 14 residues long. The V gene end was trimmed by 6 bases and the J gene end by 4 bases; junction bases not matched to a gene: 6. The V gene's germline CDR1 is SNHLY and CDR2 FYNNEI. The CDR3 sequence is CASRRDRVGTEAFF. In DNA form, the CDR3 reads TGTGCCAGCAGGAGGGACAGGGTTGGCACTGAAGCTTTCTTT. The full variable domain, in which reference TRBV2 and TRBJ1-1 provide the parts outside the CDR3, is EPEVTQTPSHQVTQMGQEVILRCVPISNHLYFYWYRQILGQKVEFLVSFYNNEISEKSEIFDDQFSVERPDGSNFTLKIRSTKLEDSAMYFCASRRDRVGTEAFFGQGTRLTVV.

V and J are TRBV30 and TRBJ1-1; 7 positions agree with TRBD1. Germline V lookup: CDR1 GTSNPN, CDR2 SVGIG (reference sequence). The CDR3 is 13 residues long. V lost 1 base and J lost 1; bases outside the gene matches: 0. CDR3 region: CAWSGTGNTEAFF. As DNA, the CDR3 is TGTGCCTGGAGTGGGACAGGGAACACTGAAGCTTTCTTT.

This clone was detected only a few times. V is TRBV29-1 and J is TRBJ2-3; perhaps TRBD1 as D (6 bases). Germline CDR1 is SQVTM and CDR2 is ANQGSEA. V shed 2 bases and J shed 6 bases, with 15 bases lying between them. The CDR3 sequence is 14 residues long. The CDR3: CSVESNREPDTQYF. CDR3 nucleotide sequence: TGCAGCGTTGAATCGAACAGGGAGCCTGATACGCAGTATTTT.

The chain combines TRBV4-2 with TRBJ2-1, with D maybe TRBD2 (5 bases). The CDR3 has 14 residues. The V and J ends lost 3 bases and 4 bases respectively, with 10 bases between them. CDR1 and CDR2 from the germline V gene are LGHNA and YNFKEQ. The chain's CDR3 is CASSHSGTYNEQFF. The CDR3 DNA reads TGTGCCAGCAGCCATTCGGGAACTTACAATGAGCAGTTCTTC.

In DNA form, the CDR3 reads TGTGCCAGCAGCTTTACAGGGAGCCCAGGGAACACCATATATTTT. The encoded protein is CASSFTGSPGNTIYF. V is TRBV7-9 and J is TRBJ1-3, with D possibly being TRBD1 (6 bases). CDR3 size: 15 residues. Per germline, CDR1 SEHNR and CDR2 FQNEAQ (reference sequence). Trimming shortened V by 3 bases and J by 7 bases, and 16 bases separated the two germline ends.

This clone was detected only a few times. J is TRBJ2-7 and V is TRBV2; 16 bases agree with TRBD2. The CDR3 covers 17 residues. Looked up from germline, CDR1 is SNHLY and CDR2 is FYNNEI. Unmatched junction bases numbered 3, after V lost 3 bases and J lost 1 base. This CDR3 reads CASSEGLAGGASYEQYF. The CDR3 DNA reads TGTGCCAGCAGTGAGGGACTAGCGGGAGGGGCGTCCTACGAGCAGTACTTC.

Here the CDR3 DNA reads TGTGCCAGCAGTTGGACAGGGGGGTTTGATTATGGCTACACCTTC. Its translation: CASSWTGGFDYGYTF. The chain carries TRBV28 and TRBJ1-2; 10 bases map to TRBD1. Germline V lookup: CDR1 MDHEN, CDR2 SYDVKM. The trim removed 4 bases at V and 5 bases at J, leaving 7 bases unmatched. The CDR3 runs to 15 residues.

The count of this clone is one. This chain connects TRBV6-5 to TRBJ2-3, with D possibly matching TRBD1 (6 bases). The CDR3 sequence is 15 residues long. V lost 4 bases, J lost 2 bases, and 13 bases lay in between. Germline-derived CDR1 and CDR2 are MNHEY and SVGAGI. CDR3 sequence: CASSSPGQITDTQYF. The DNA for the CDR3 is TGTGCCAGCAGTTCGCCGGGACAAATCACAGATACGCAGTATTTT.

The V and J genes are TRBV9 and TRBJ2-1; 13 nucleotides match TRBD2. This CDR3 has 18 residues. After removal of 4 bases from V and 3 bases from J, the junction contained 10 bases not matched to a gene. Germline CDR1 reads SGDLS; CDR2 reads YYNGEE. The CDR3 DNA follows: TGTGCCAGCAGCAGCCCGGGACTAGCGGGGTCCCTCTACAATGAGCAGTTCTTC. This encodes CASSSPGLAGSLYNEQFF.

V usage is TRBV29-1 and J usage is TRBJ1-6; 8 bases line up with TRBD1. The CDR3 covers 13 residues. Germline CDR1 SQVTM, CDR2 ANQGSEA. J gave up 7 bases and V 4 bases, and 3 bases lay outside the gene matches. The chain's CDR3 is CSVATGGNSPLHF. The CDR3 DNA sequence: TGCAGCGTTGCCACAGGGGGGAATTCACCCCTCCACTTT. Based on the CDR3 plus reference TRBV29-1 and TRBJ1-6, the full variable domain is SAVISQKPSRDICQRGTSLTIQCQVDSQVTMMFWYRQQPGQSLTLIATANQGSEATYESGFVIDKFPISRPNLTFSTLTVSNMSPEDSSIYLCSVATGGNSPLHFGNGTRLTVT.

The V call is TRBV11-3, the J call TRBJ2-5; D uncertain. CDR1 is SGHNT and CDR2 is YENEEA in the germline V gene. The length of the CDR3 is 13 residues. The V end was cut by 0 bases, the J end by 5 bases, with 7 bases between. CDR3 region: CASSLEEYETQYF. CDR3 DNA sequence: TGTGCCAGCAGCTTAGAGGAGTACGAGACCCAGTACTTC.

V gene TRBV2 combines with J gene TRBJ2-1; maybe TRBD1 (6 bases). Germline lookup yields CDR1 SNHLY and CDR2 FYNNEI. V lost 3 bases and J 0 bases, leaving 9 bases between the germline ends. This CDR3 spans 15 amino acids. In DNA, the CDR3 is TGTGCCAGCAGTGATTGGGACACCTCCTACAATGAGCAGTTCTTC. It specifies CASSDWDTSYNEQFF.

The rearrangement links TRBV5-6 to TRBJ2-7; 7 positions match TRBD1. Looked up from germline, CDR1 is SGHDT and CDR2 is YYEEEE. The CDR3 extends over 14 amino acids. With V trimmed by 4 bases and J by 5 bases, 9 bases remained unmatched. The CDR3 DNA is TGTGCCAGCAGCCCACAGGGGCAGGGCCACGAGCAGTACTTC. This translates into CASSPQGQGHEQYF. The full variable domain, completed using reference TRBV5-6 and TRBJ2-7, is DAGVTQSPTHLIKTRGQQVTLRCSPKSGHDTVSWYQQALGQGPQFIFQYYEEEERQRGNFPDRFSGHQFPNYSSELNVNALLLGDSALYLCASSPQGQGHEQYFGPGTRLTVT.

In DNA form, the CDR3 reads TGCAGTGCTAGAGTCCCCTCTGAAGCTTTCTTT. Encoded protein: CSARVPSEAFF. The J gene is TRBJ1-1, the V gene TRBV20-1, with D hard to call. The CDR3 has 11 amino acids. Germline loops: CDR1 DFQATT, CDR2 SNEGSKA (reference sequence). Trimming stripped 1 base from V and 6 bases from J, with 6 bases between.

The chain uses TRBV5-8 and TRBJ2-5; unclear D gene. The CDR3 contains 15 residues. The germline V gene encodes CDR1 SGHTS and CDR2 YDEGEE. V lost 0 bases and J 0 bases, leaving 9 bases between the germline ends. This CDR3 reads CASSLGASYQETQYF. CDR3 nucleotide sequence: TGTGCCAGCAGCTTGGGGGCCTCGTACCAAGAGACCCAGTACTTC. The full variable domain, rest sourced from reference TRBV5-8 and TRBJ2-5, is EAGVTQSPTHLIKTRGQQATLRCSPISGHTSVYWYQQALGLGLQFLLWYDEGEERNRGNFPPRFSGRQFPNYSSELNVNALELEDSALYLCASSLGASYQETQYFGPGTRLLVL.

The chain uses TRBV7-2 and TRBJ1-1; a possible D gene is TRBD1 (5 bases). The V end lost 5 bases, the J end lost 8 bases, and 18 bases lay between the germline ends. The CDR3 is 14 residues long. Germline V lookup: CDR1 SGHTA, CDR2 FQGNSA. CDR3 loop: CASSPHRQGPEAFF. CDR3 in DNA: TGTGCCAGCAGCCCCCATCGGCAGGGCCCGGAAGCTTTCTTT.

The V gene is TRBV18, the J gene TRBJ2-7, with 8 bases that match TRBD2. This CDR3 contains 14 residues. CDR1 is KGHSH and CDR2 is LQKENI in the germline V gene. With 3 bases clipped from V and 6 bases from J, the junction kept 7 bases outside the gene matches. The CDR3 loop reads CASSPSSGGIEQYF. The CDR3 region has the DNA TGTGCCAGCTCACCGTCCAGCGGGGGCATCGAGCAGTACTTC.

This chain joins TRBV11-2 and TRBJ2-7, with 7 positions matching TRBD1. The CDR3 loop spans 13 amino acids. V lost 3 bases and J lost 4; bases outside the gene matches: 3. The germline CDR1 and CDR2 sequences are SGHAT and FQNNGV. The CDR3 here is CASSFGDSYEQYF. For the CDR3, the DNA is TGTGCCAGCAGCTTCGGGGACAGTTACGAGCAGTACTTC.

This sequence joins TRBV5-1 and TRBJ2-1; D remains unclear. Trimming shortened V by 5 bases and J by 5 bases, and 11 bases separated the two germline ends. Germline CDR1 is SGHRS and CDR2 is YFSETQ. The CDR3 is made up of 13 amino acids. The CDR3 bases are TGCGCCAGCAGGACAACTCCTGACAATGAGCAGTTCTTC. It is translated as CASRTTPDNEQFF. Full variable domain (rest looked up from reference TRBV5-1 and TRBJ2-1): KAGVTQTPRYLIKTRGQQVTLSCSPISGHRSVSWYQQTPGQGLQFLFEYFSETQRNKGNFPGRFSGRQFSNSRSEMNVSTLELGDSALYLCASRTTPDNEQFFGPGTRLTVL.

This clone has a handful of counts. The sample contains more than one DNA sequence encoding this CDR3. The J gene is TRBJ2-7, the V gene TRBV19, with 10 nucleotides matching TRBD1. Germline CDR1 LNHDA, CDR2 SQIVND (reference sequence). The CDR3 runs 13 residues. The V segment lost 3 bases and the J segment 7 bases; nucleotides outside the gene matches: 3. The CDR3 region has the DNA TGTGCCAGTAGTATCGACAGGGGGCGGGAGCAGTACTTC. This gives the protein CASSIDRGREQYF.